This TCR beta chain was found in a study of blood T cell repertoires in COVID-19 (dated by TCRdb to 2018 to 2020). About the full investigation: Collaborator samples came from the United States, Italy and Spain and covered acute and convalescent phases of COVID-19. The material from the prospective study consisted of cDNA or gDNA derived from T cells, B-cell-depleted T cells, or PBMCs. Deeply sampled blood TCRbeta repertoires from subjects exposed to, actively infected with, or recovered from COVID-19 were included in the dataset. The repertoires were released in a freely available public database meant as a resource for research on the immune response to SARS-CoV-2. The samples were drawn from two sources: the first 160 participants of the ongoing ImmuneRACE study, and 1,200 or so subjects contributed by 6 global collaborators. Nearly every sample came with metadata listing a de-identified subject ID, COVID-19 status, age in years and sex. HLA class I and class II types, where available, came from metadata supplied by the sample provider rather than from assay-based typing.

V trim: 0 bases; J trim: 3 bases; unmatched bases: 7. According to the germline V gene, CDR1 reads LGHNA and CDR2 reads YSLEER. Spanning cysteine to phenylalanine, the CDR3 consists of 16 amino acids. Only the CDR3 region is kept as DNA, spanning 48 bases read in frame from base 1. TCRbeta CDR3 regions were amplified from genomic DNA using the immunoSEQ Assay, a bias-controlled multiplex PCR. Per the source publication's procedure: Within the assay, amplification of reference gene primers was used to estimate how many nucleated cells each sample contained. Sequence reads were collapsed and filtered to measure the absolute abundance of every unique TCRbeta CDR3 rearrangement. For each sample, productive Simpson clonality was calculated by taking the square root of Simpson's diversity index across productive rearrangements. TCRdb re-hosts the immuneACCESS table, in-frame sequences only. Its copies lack some clones; in the studies checked, an unresolved V gene accounts for under half of them, and the cause for the rest is not known. V, J and clone size were drawn from that table, and D and trimming were deduced from the DNA. This sample lists 230,000 or so clones; less than 90% were detected once. Roughly 2.7% of the sample is taken by the ten largest.

Overall study outcomes, separate from this receptor: How much clinical and demographic metadata was included differed by source and by participant, and the metadata was provided uncurated.

The table lists this clone with a few counts. Which antigen it targets is not known. No base-level quality is on record; no much larger clone is a single base apart. In the prospective study, participants were roughly 18 to 95 years old, resided in approximately 22 geographic areas of the United States, and were enrolled through a virtual design. To assign participants to cohorts, the prospective study relied on clinical history that participants themselves reported in a screening survey and a study questionnaire. For ImmuneRACE Cohort 3, a participant was defined as recovered based on two consecutive negative NP/OP PCR tests, clearance by a healthcare professional, or resolution of symptoms. In the prospective study, mobile phlebotomists collected whole blood, serum and a nasopharyngeal or oropharyngeal swab from each participant. Over an approximately 2-month period, participants in the prospective study had the option of providing additional blood draws and questionnaires. Before DNA extraction, prospective study blood samples were shipped either frozen or at room temperature.

This TCR was recovered from a young woman who had recovered from COVID-19. The chain links TRBV4-3 with TRBJ2-7, with 8 middle bases fitting TRBD1. Sequenced sample: PBMCs or T cells enriched from blood (not recorded which). CDR3 sequence: CASSQDHGQGIYEQYF. The bases are TGCGCCAGCAGCCAAGATCATGGACAGGGTATCTACGAGCAGTACTTC.